This TCR beta chain was observed in a study of tumor and adjacent non-tumor tissue in lung cancer. Study background: There were 12 adenocarcinoma, 2 squamous cell carcinoma and 1 small cell lung cancer cases. Aged roughly 30 to 76 years, patients included roughly ten men and about 5 women with stage I to III disease.

General study findings and limits: In normal lung, the top 100 clones were significantly more dominant than in tumor. Tumor TCR diversity, when higher, was linked to shorter survival.

TCRbeta libraries were built with three rounds of nested PCR, modified from ARM-PCR. TCRdb analysed the multiplex PCR reads with MiXCR anew, one entry per CDR3 protein. Among tens of thousands of distinct CDR3 sequences listed, almost 60% were seen once. The CDR3 is 17 residues long. V trimming: 9 bases; J trimming: 4 bases; junction bases outside the gene matches: 15. Germline loops: CDR1 LGHNA, CDR2 YNFKEQ. To note about this clonotype: Its antigen is not identified.

The template was RNA from unsorted bulk tissue. The rearrangement links TRBV4-2 to TRBJ2-1; 10 nucleotides line up with TRBD1. Sequencing used lung tumor tissue. The clonotype comes from a man aged 50 to 59 with non-small cell lung cancer. The CDR3 nucleotides read TGTGCCAGTAACCACAGCCTCCGGGACAGGGGATACAATGAGCAGTTCTTC. This gives the protein CASNHSLRDRGYNEQFF.